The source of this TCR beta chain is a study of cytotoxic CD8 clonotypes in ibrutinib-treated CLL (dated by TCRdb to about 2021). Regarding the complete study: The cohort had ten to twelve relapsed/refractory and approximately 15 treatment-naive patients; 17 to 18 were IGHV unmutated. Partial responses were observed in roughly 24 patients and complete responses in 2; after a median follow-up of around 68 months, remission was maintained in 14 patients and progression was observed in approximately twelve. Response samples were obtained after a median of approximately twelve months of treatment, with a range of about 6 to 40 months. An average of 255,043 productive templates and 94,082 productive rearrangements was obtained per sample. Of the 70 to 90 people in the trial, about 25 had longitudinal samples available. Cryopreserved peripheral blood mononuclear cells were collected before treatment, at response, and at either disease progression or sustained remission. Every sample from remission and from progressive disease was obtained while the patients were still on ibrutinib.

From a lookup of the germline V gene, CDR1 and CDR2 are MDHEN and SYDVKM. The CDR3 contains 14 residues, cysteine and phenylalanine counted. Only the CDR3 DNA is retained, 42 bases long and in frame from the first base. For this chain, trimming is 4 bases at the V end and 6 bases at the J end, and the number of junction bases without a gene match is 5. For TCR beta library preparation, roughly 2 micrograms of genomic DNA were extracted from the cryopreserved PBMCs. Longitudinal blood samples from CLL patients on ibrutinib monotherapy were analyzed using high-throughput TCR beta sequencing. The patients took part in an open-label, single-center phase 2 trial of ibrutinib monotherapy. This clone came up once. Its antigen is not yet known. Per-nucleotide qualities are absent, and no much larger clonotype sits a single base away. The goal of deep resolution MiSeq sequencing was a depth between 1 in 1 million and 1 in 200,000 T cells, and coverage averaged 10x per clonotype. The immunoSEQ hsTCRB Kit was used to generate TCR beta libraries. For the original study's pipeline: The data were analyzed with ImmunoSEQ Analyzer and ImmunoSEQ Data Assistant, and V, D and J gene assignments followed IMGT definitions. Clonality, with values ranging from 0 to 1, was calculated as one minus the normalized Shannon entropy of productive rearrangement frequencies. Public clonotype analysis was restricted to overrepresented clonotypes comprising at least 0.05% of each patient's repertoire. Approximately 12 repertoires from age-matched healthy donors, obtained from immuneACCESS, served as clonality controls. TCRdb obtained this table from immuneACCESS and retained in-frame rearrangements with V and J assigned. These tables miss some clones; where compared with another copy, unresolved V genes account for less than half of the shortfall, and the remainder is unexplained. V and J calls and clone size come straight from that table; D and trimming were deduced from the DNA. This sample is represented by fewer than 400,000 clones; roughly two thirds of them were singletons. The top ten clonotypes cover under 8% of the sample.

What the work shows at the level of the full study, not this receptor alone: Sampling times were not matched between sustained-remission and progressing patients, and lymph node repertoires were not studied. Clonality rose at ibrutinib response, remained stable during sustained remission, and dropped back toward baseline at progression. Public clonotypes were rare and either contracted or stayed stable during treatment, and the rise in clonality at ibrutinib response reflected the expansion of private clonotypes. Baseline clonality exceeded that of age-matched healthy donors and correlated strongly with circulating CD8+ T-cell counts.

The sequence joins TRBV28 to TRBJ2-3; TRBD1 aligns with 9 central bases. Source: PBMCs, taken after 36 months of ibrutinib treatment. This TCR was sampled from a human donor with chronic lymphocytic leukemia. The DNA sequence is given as TGTGCCAGCAGTTCGACAGGGGGAGAGGATACGCAGTATTTT. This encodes CASSSTGGEDTQYF. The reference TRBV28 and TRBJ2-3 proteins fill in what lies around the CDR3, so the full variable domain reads DVKVTQSSRYLVKRTGEKVFLECVQDMDHENMFWYRQDPGLGLRLIYFSYDVKMKEKGDIPEGYSVSREKKERFSLILESASTNQTSMYLCASSSTGGEDTQYFGPGTRLTVL.